The T cell receptor beta chain described here comes from a study of CD8 T cells in ankylosing spondylitis. Study findings and constraints: Significant enrichment of disease-linked clones was reported in matched ankylosing spondylitis synovial fluid. Eight highly homologous variants formed a TCR beta motif that appeared characteristic of ankylosing spondylitis blood.

TCRdb used MiXCR to reprocess the 5' RACE reads, holding one entry per CDR3 protein. The table shows 400,000 or so distinct CDR3 sequences, with 25% to 30% occurring only once. This clonotype was counted a few times. Its antigen remains unknown. The origin of this receptor is a male donor with ankylosing spondylitis. The sequencing input was blood, either unsorted or a sorted T cell fraction (not recorded which).

The CDR3 DNA reads as TGTGCCAGCCGAGCCGGTGGCGATAATTCACCCCTCCACTTT. Its translation: CASRAGGDNSPLHF. The chain has TRBV11-2 and TRBJ1-6; D uncertain. The CDR3 is 14 amino acids. V dropped 8 bases and J dropped 5 bases, with 13 bases sitting between them. Germline lookup yields CDR1 SGHAT and CDR2 FQNNGV.